The present T cell receptor (beta chain) was sequenced within a study of human T cells and chemical hapten exposure. This clonotype was counted ten times or more. The sample's time point: pre-sensitization, week 0. Specified treatment: therapeutic diphenylcyclopropenone sensitization with weekly scalp DPC. Sample donors consisted of patients with alopecia, aged 18 to 70 years, who were suitable for DPC. Each CDR3 protein gets one entry after TCRdb re-called the RACE reads with MiXCR. The sample consists of under 300,000 distinct CDR3 sequences, around 7.3% of them appearing once. CDR3 length equals 13 residues. J was trimmed by 1 base and V by 7 bases; bases with no gene match: 2. Germline V gene data show CDR1 as SQVTM and CDR2 as ANQGSEA.

The input for sequencing was whole blood, taken in connection with sensitization to the hapten diphenylcyclopropenone (DPC). The receptor was isolated from a man between 18 and 29 years old with alopecia areata. Some clones in this sample may be carry-over from other donors' samples. The rearrangement links TRBV29-1 to TRBJ2-2; TRBD1 matches at 8 bases. The CDR3 spells CSARGRNTGELFF. CDR3 DNA: TGCAGCGCCAGGGGGCGGAACACCGGGGAGCTGTTTTTT.